The 21 T cell receptor beta chains listed next were all sequenced from one sample in a study of tumor-infiltrating lymphocytes in primary liver carcinoma. Unsorted bulk tissue, roughly 20-32 mg of it, served as the source for co-extraction of RNA and DNA. A primer in the constant region served to generate TCR beta cDNA from about 480 ng of total RNA. Three rounds of nested multiplex PCR with slightly modified ARM-PCR produced TCR beta libraries. TRBV1-TRBV30 forward and Cbeta reverse primers drove the first two approximately 10-cycle rounds. TCRdb re-analysed the multiplex PCR reads in MiXCR, keeping a single row per CDR3 protein. Among around 81,000 distinct CDR3 sequences, around 75% were seen once, and the ten largest hold roughly an eighth. Sequenced: liver tumor tissue from sampling region 4. Indicated subset: tumor region T4, right-lateral pole. These receptors were taken from a woman aged 60 to 75 with primary liver carcinoma and hepatitis B virus infection.

Comments on this clonotype: A read error is likely, as this CDR3 ends without the conserved phenylalanine or tryptophan. This chain uses TRBV6-5 with TRBJ1-1; possibly TRBD1 for D (6 bases). CDR3 length: 15 residues. Germline CDR1 and CDR2: MNHEY and SVGAGI. The CDR3: CASSYGGALNTEAFY. CDR3 coding DNA: TGTGCAAGCAGTTACGGGGGGGCGCTTAACACTGAAGCTTTCTAT.

The rearrangement links TRBV12-3 or TRBV12-4 to TRBJ1-4; the D gene is possibly TRBD1 (6 bases). The CDR3 length is 14 residues. Trimming removed 3 bases at V and 8 bases at J, with 13 bases between. The CDR3 loop reads CASSFVGGNEKLFF. Here the CDR3 DNA reads TGTGCCAGCAGTTTTGTGGGGGGCAACGAAAAACTGTTTTTT.

Turning to this clonotype: A read error may produce the germline difference seen at one junction end. V usage is TRBV6-5 and J usage is TRBJ1-1; 7 nucleotides agree with TRBD1. The CDR3 sequence is 14 residues long. Germline V gives CDR1 MNHEY, CDR2 SVGAGI. CDR3 in DNA: TGTGCCGGCAGTTACGGACAGGTGAACACTGAAACTTTCTTT. Protein product: CAGSYGQVNTETFF.

This clonotype has a single count. The junction departs from germline at one end; a sequencing error may be responsible. V is TRBV12-3 or TRBV12-4 and J is TRBJ1-1, with D unclear. The CDR3 is 14 residues long. The CDR3 loop is CAGSSRAADTEAFF. CDR3 DNA: TGTGCCGGCAGTAGCAGAGCCGCGGACACTGAAGCTTTCTTT.

Points on this clonotype: Being one base from a much bigger clone, this may be a read error. The CDR3 spells CASSARQGEALF. The CDR3 DNA follows: TGTGCCAGCAGTGCCAGACAGGGTGAAGCTCTCTTT. The J gene is TRBJ1-1, the V gene TRBV25-1; 7 nucleotides line up with TRBD1. This CDR3 comprises 12 residues. Germline V gene data show CDR1 as MGHDK and CDR2 as SYGVNS. Full variable domain (remainder filled in from reference TRBV25-1 and TRBJ1-1): EADIYQTPRYLVIGTGKKITLECSQTMGHDKMYWYQQDPGMELHLIHYSYGVNSTEKGDLSSESTVSRIRTEHFPLTLESARPSHTSQYLCASSARQGEALFGQGTRLTVV.

This clonotype was counted once. This CDR3 is missing its conserved last phenylalanine or tryptophan, likely due to a read error. This rearrangement joins TRBV4-2 to TRBJ1-6, with D unresolved. V was trimmed by 3 bases and J by 8 bases, leaving 17 bases between them. The germline V gene has CDR1 LGHNA and CDR2 YNFKEQ. This CDR3 contains 16 residues. The CDR3 sequence is CASSQADGDRYSPLHY. The CDR3 nucleotides read TGTGCCAGCAGCCAGGCCGACGGGGATCGATATTCACCCCTCCACTAT.

The sample holds many counts of this clonotype. The chain combines TRBV7-8 with TRBJ2-7; D is uncertain. The V and J ends lost 2 bases and 6 bases respectively, with 11 bases between them. The CDR3 sequence is 13 residues long. Germline loops: CDR1 SGHVS, CDR2 FQNEAQ. CDR3 residues: CASSLSSPSEQYF. In DNA form, the CDR3 reads TGTGCCAGCAGCTTAAGTAGTCCTTCCGAGCAGTACTTC.

To note about this clonotype: The CDR3 does not end in the conserved phenylalanine or tryptophan, so this is likely a read error. Because the CDR3's place on the DNA is in doubt, the DNA is left out and the CDR3 is given as listed by TCRdb. This chain connects TRBV28 to TRBJ2-2. The germline gives CDR1 MDHEN, CDR2 SYDVKM. The CDR3 numbers 14 amino acids, ends counted. CDR3 amino acids: CASSPASLSGELFS.

This sequence joins TRBV4-2 and TRBJ1-6; D gene unclear. The CDR3 runs to 15 residues. Between the trimmed V and J ends, which lost 10 bases and 7 bases, there was a span of 20 bases. In germline, CDR1 is LGHNA, CDR2 YNFKEQ. CDR3 nucleotides: TGTGCCAACGGCCAAACAGCGATTAGAAATTCACCCCTCCACTTT. Its protein product is CANGQTAIRNSPLHF.

Regarding this clonotype: Relative to the germline gene, one junction end is altered; a read error may explain this. The gene calls are TRBV6-1 and TRBJ2-6; TRBD2 matches at 16 bases. The V gene's germline CDR1 is MNHNS and CDR2 SASEGT. The CDR3 sequence is 15 residues long. CDR3 loop: CTSSGTSGGASVLTF. The CDR3 DNA follows: TGTACCAGCAGTGGGACTAGCGGGGGGGCCAGCGTCCTGACTTTC.

As to this clonotype: One end of the junction varies from germline; a read error may be responsible. CDR3 DNA sequence: TGTGCCAGAAGTGATGAGACCGGGACACTCTACGAGCAGTACTTC. Protein sequence: CARSDETGTLYEQYF. V and J are TRBV6-1 and TRBJ2-7; TRBD1 is a possible D gene (6 bases). The CDR3 has 15 residues. Germline V gene data show CDR1 as MNHNS and CDR2 as SASEGT.

As regards this clonotype: The CDR3 does not close with the conserved phenylalanine or tryptophan, likely indicating a read error. The V call is TRBV6-6, the J call TRBJ1-5, with a tentative D call TRBD1 (6 bases). V lost 10 bases and J 2 bases, leaving 18 bases between the germline ends. Per germline, CDR1 MNHNY and CDR2 SVGAGI (reference sequence). The length of the CDR3 is 15 residues. CDR3 sequence: CANLDRPLGNQPQHL. CDR3 DNA: TGTGCCAACCTCGACAGGCCCTTGGGCAATCAGCCCCAGCATCTT.

In this sample, this clonotype turned up a few times. The gene calls are TRBV6-4 and TRBJ2-1; TRBD2 matches 11 bases. Germline V CDR1 and CDR2: MRHNA, SNTAGT. The J segment lost 8 bases and the V segment lost 5 bases, leaving 11 bases of the junction unmatched. The CDR3 is made up of 16 amino acids. This CDR3 reads CASSRDSGRASDEQFF. CDR3 DNA: TGTGCCAGCAGTCGTGATAGCGGGAGGGCCTCAGATGAGCAGTTCTTC.

This clonotype was recorded once. A junction end diverges from the germline sequence, so it may reflect a read error. This chain uses TRBV7-3 with TRBJ2-3; weak D call: TRBD2 (6 bases). Germline assignment: CDR1 SGHTA and CDR2 FQGTGA. The CDR3 is 14 amino acids. The CDR3 is CGSGRGNVPDTQYF. CDR3 sequence (DNA): TGTGGCAGCGGGCGCGGGAACGTCCCAGATACGCAGTATTTT.

With regard to this clonotype: A read error may explain this, as a much larger clone is one base away. The chain uses TRBV7-9 and TRBJ1-5; D possibly corresponds to TRBD1 (5 bases). The DNA end favors TRBJ2-3, so the J call may be wrong. CDR1 and CDR2 (germline): SEHNR, FQNEAQ (reference sequence). The CDR3 spans 14 residues. The CDR3 nucleotides are TGTGCCAGCAGCTTAGAAGGGGTGAAACAGCCCCAGTATTTT. Protein product: CASSLEGVKQPQYF.

Of note for this clonotype: Its ends do not fully match the called genes, so a read error is possible. The chain employs TRBV11-3 and TRBJ2-7, with TRBD1 matching over 12 bases. CDR1 SGHNT and CDR2 YENEEA come from the germline V gene. CDR3 size: 15 residues. The CDR3 sequence: CASGPGTGGNYDQYF. Written as DNA, the CDR3 is TGTGCTAGCGGCCCCGGGACAGGGGGCAACTACGATCAGTACTTC.

Remarks on this clonotype: One end of the junction does not line up with germline, which may come from a read error. The V gene is TRBV28, the J gene TRBJ1-5; the D is unclear. The CDR3 totals 17 residues. Germline V gene lookup returns CDR1 MDHEN and CDR2 SYDVKM. CDR3 in amino acids: CTSSLGSFVNSNQPQHF. The CDR3, as DNA: TGTACCAGCAGTTTAGGTTCATTTGTGAATAGCAATCAGCCCCAGCATTTT.

This clonotype was detected once. This chain uses TRBV28 with TRBJ2-7; 10 bases are shared with TRBD1. CDR1 and CDR2 from the germline V gene are MDHEN and SYDVKM. This CDR3 has 15 amino acids. CDR3 sequence (DNA): TGTGCATGCAGTGGGACAGGGGCGCTTTCCTACGAGCAGTACTTC. Translated, it gives CACSGTGALSYEQYF.

On this clonotype: A much bigger clone sits one base away, suggesting this may be a read error. V gene TRBV30 combines with J gene TRBJ1-2; 7 bases line up with TRBD1. CDR3 length: 15 amino acids. Germline-derived CDR1 and CDR2 are GTSNPN and SVGIG (reference sequence). CDR3 protein: CARSPGTAFFYGYTF. As DNA, the CDR3 is TGTGCCAGGAGCCCCGGGACAGCCTTTTTCTATGGCTACACCTTC.

A remark on this clonotype: A read error may produce the germline difference seen at one junction end. The V call is TRBV29-1, the J call TRBJ2-6, with 10 bases that match TRBD1. There are 16 residues in the CDR3. Germline V gives CDR1 SQVTM, CDR2 ANQGSEA. The CDR3 DNA is TGCAGCGTCCGGGGACAGGGGAACTCTGGGGCCAACCTCCTGACTTTC. Its translation: CSVRGQGNSGANLLTF. Full variable domain (outside the CDR3, taken from reference TRBV29-1 and TRBJ2-6): SAVISQKPSRDICQRGTSLTIQCQVDSQVTMMFWYRQQPGQSLTLIATANQGSEATYESGFVIDKFPISRPNLTFSTLTVSNMSPEDSSIYLCSVRGQGNSGANLLTFGAGSRLTVL.

The count of this clonotype is one. The rearrangement links TRBV7-2 to TRBJ2-4, with D perhaps matching TRBD2 (5 bases). The CDR3 spans 16 residues. Trimming pared 1 base from V and 2 bases from J, leaving 12 bases between. Germline V gene data show CDR1 as SGHTA and CDR2 as FQGNSA. The CDR3 is CASSLGPGLSKNIQYF. CDR3 coding DNA: TGTGCCAGCAGCTTAGGTCCGGGGTTGTCCAAAAACATTCAGTACTTC.